This T cell receptor beta chain was recorded in a study of CD8 T cells in Susac syndrome. Study-wide results and limits: Acknowledgment was made by the study that its TCR sequencing and HLA analysis involved a relatively small number of individuals.

For this clonotype: Its antigen is not known.

The study used healthy donors as controls matched for age and sex. The CD8+ and CD4+ T cells were negatively isolated, with the TEMRA cells enriched by FACS. Reverse transcription used 0.5 to 1 ug RNA and random hexamers. The CDR3 of TCR beta was amplified by immunoSEQ multiplex PCR across 54 Vbeta and 13 Jbeta. MiXCR, run by TCRdb on the immunoSEQ multiplex PCR reads, gives a single entry per CDR3 protein. This table has about 130,000 distinct CDR3 sequences, about 95% appearing once. The CDR3 totals 14 residues. V was clipped by 3 bases and J by 6 bases, with 14 bases between them. The sample taken for sequencing was CD4+ T cells from PBMCs. The rearrangement links TRBV12-3 or TRBV12-4 to TRBJ1-1; a possible D gene is TRBD1 (5 bases). The TCR sequence derives from a human donor in good health. CDR3 sequence reads: CASSLAGGTAEAFF. The CDR3 DNA reads as TGTGCCAGCAGTTTGGCGGGGGGGACGGCTGAAGCTTTCTTT.